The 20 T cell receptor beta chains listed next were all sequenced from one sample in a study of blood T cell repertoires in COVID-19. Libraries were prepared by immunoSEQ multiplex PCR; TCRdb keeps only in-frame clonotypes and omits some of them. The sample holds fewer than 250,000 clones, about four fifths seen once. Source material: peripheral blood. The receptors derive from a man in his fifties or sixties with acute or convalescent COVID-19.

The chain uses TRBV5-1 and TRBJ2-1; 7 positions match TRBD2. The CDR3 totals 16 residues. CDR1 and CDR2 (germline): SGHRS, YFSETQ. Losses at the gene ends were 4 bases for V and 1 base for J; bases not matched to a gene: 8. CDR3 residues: CASSPEASGSYNEQFF. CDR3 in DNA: TGCGCCAGCAGCCCCGAGGCTAGCGGTTCCTACAATGAGCAGTTCTTC.

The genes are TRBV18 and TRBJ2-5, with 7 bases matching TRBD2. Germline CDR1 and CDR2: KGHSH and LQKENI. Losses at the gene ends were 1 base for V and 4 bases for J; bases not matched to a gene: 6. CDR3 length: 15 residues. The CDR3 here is CASSPRRGRGETQYF. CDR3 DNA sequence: TGTGCCAGCTCACCACGGCGGGGGAGGGGAGAGACCCAGTACTTC.

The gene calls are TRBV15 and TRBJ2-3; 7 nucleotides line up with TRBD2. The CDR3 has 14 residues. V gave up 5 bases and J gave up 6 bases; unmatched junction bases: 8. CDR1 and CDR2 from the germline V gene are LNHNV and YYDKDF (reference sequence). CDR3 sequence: CATSWRLAGDTQYF. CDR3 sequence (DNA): TGTGCCACCAGCTGGAGACTAGCAGGCGATACGCAGTATTTT.

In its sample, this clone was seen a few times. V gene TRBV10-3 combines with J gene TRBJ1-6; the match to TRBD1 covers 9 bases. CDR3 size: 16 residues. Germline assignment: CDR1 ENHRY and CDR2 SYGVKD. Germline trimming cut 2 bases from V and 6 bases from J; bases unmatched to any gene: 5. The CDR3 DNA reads TGTGCCATCAGTGAGCAACCGGGACAGGGTAATTCACCCCTCCACTTT. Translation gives CAISEQPGQGNSPLHF.

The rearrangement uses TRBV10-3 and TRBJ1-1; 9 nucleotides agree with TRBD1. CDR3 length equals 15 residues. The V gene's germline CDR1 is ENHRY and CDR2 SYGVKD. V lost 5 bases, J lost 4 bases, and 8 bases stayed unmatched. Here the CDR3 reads CAISPRQGEFTEAFF. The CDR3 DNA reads TGTGCCATCAGTCCCCGACAGGGGGAATTCACTGAAGCTTTCTTT.

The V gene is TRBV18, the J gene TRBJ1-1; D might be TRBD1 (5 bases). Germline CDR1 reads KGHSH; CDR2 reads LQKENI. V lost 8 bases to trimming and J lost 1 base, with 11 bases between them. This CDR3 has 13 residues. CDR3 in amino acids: CASREGENTEAFF. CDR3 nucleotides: TGTGCCAGCAGGGAAGGGGAGAACACTGAAGCTTTCTTT.

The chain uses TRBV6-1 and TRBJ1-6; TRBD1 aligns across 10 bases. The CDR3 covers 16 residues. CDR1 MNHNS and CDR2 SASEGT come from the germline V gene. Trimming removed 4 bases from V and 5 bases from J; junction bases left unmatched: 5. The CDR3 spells CASSAYGTGDNSPLHF. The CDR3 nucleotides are TGTGCCAGCAGTGCGTATGGGACAGGGGATAATTCACCCCTCCACTTT.

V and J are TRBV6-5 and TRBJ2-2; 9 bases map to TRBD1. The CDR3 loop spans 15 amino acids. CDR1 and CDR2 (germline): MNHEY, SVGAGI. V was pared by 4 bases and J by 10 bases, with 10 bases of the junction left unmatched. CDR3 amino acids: CASSSPGTGLVELFF. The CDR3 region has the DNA TGTGCCAGCAGTTCCCCCGGGACAGGGTTGGTGGAGCTGTTTTTT.

CDR3 region: CSASDRGGYTF. The CDR3 coding sequence is TGCAGTGCTAGCGACAGGGGCGGCTACACCTTC. The rearrangement links TRBV20-1 to TRBJ1-2; TRBD1 matches 8 bases. V trimming: 3 bases; J trimming: 8 bases; junction bases outside the gene matches: 2. The CDR3 extends over 11 amino acids. The germline gives CDR1 DFQATT, CDR2 SNEGSKA (reference sequence).

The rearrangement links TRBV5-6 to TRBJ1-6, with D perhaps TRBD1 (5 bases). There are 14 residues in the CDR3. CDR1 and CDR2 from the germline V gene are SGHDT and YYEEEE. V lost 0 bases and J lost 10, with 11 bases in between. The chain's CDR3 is CASSLGQPRSPLHF. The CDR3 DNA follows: TGTGCCAGCAGCTTGGGACAGCCACGATCACCCCTCCACTTT.

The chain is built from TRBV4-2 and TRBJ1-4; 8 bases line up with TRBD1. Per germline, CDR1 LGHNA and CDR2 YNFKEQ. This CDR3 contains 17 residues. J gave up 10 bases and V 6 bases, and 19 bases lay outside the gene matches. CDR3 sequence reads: CASSQDRETQLRLKLFF. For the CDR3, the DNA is TGTGCCAGCAGTCAGGACAGGGAGACTCAGCTTCGGTTAAAACTGTTTTTT.

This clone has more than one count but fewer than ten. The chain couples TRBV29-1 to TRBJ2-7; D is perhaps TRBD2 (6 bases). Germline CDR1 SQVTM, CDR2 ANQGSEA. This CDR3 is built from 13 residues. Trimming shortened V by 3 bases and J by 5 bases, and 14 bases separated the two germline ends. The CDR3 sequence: CSVDLGDSDEQYF. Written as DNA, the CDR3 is TGCAGCGTTGACCTAGGGGACTCGGACGAGCAGTACTTC.

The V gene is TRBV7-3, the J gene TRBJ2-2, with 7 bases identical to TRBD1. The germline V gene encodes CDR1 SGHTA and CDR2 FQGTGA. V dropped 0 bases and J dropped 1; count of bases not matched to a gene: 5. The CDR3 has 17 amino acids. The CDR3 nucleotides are TGTGCCAGCAGCTTAACCCTGACAGGGATGAACACCGGGGAGCTGTTTTTT. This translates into CASSLTLTGMNTGELFF.

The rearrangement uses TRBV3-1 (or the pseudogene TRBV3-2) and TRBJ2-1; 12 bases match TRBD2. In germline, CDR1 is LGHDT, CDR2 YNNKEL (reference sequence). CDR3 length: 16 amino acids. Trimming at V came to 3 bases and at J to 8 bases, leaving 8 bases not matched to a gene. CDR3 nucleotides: TGTGCCAGCAGCCATGGCTGGCTAGCGGGAGGGGATGAGCAGTTCTTC. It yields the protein CASSHGWLAGGDEQFF.

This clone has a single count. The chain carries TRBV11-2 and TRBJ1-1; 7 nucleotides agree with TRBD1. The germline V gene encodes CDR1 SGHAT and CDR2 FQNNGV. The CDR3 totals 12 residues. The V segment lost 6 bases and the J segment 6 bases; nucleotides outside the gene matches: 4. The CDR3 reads CASSLDRAEAFF. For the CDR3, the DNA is TGTGCCAGCAGTCTCGACAGGGCTGAAGCTTTCTTT.

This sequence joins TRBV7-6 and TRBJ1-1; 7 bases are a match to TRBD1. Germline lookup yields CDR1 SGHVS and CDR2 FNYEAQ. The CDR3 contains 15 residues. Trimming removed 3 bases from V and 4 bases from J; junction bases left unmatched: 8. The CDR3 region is CASSLTGSGGTEAFF. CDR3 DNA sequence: TGTGCCAGCAGCTTGACAGGGTCTGGGGGCACTGAAGCTTTCTTT.

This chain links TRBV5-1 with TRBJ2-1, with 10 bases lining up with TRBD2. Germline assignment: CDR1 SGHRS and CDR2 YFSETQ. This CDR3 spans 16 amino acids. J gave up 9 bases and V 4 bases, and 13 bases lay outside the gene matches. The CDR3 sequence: CASSPFSGRSFGEQFF. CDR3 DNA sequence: TGCGCCAGCAGCCCCTTTAGCGGGAGGTCGTTCGGTGAGCAGTTCTTC.

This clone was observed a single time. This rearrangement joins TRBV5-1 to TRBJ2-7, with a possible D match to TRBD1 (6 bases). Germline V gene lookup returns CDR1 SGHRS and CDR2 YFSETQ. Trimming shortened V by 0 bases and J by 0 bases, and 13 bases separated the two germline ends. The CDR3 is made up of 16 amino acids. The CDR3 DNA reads TGCGCCAGCAGCTTGGCCCTTGACAGGAGCTCCTACGAGCAGTACTTC. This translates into CASSLALDRSSYEQYF.

The CDR3 here is CASSPDRVSYEQYF. Written as DNA, the CDR3 is TGTGCCAGCTCTCCCGACAGGGTCTCCTACGAGCAGTACTTC. This rearrangement joins TRBV18 to TRBJ2-7; 7 bases fit TRBD1. J lost 0 bases, V lost 6 bases, and 5 bases had no gene match. Germline values: CDR1 KGHSH, CDR2 LQKENI. The CDR3 has 14 amino acids.

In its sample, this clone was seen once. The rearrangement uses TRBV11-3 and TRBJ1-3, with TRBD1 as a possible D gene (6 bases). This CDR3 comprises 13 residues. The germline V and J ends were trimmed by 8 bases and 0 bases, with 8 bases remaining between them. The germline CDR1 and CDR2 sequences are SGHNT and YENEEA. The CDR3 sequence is CASEGHSGNTIYF. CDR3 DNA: TGTGCCAGCGAGGGACACTCTGGAAACACCATATATTTT. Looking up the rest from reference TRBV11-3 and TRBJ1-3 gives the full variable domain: EAGVVQSPRYKIIEKKQPVAFWCNPISGHNTLYWYLQNLGQGPELLIRYENEEAVDDSQLPKDRFSAERLKGVDSTLKIQPAELGDSAVYLCASEGHSGNTIYFGEGSWLTVV.